What follows are 8 T cell receptor beta chains derived from one specimen sequenced in a study of blood T cell repertoires in COVID-19 (dated by TCRdb to the early 2020s). The library was produced with the immunoSEQ multiplex PCR assay. What TCRdb holds here is the immuneACCESS table cut down to in-frame rearrangements. Part of the clones is not present; checked against another copy, under half of the missing clones reflect an unresolved V gene, and the others are unexplained. Counted in this sample were 300,000 to 350,000 clones; about 88% of them appeared once. The top ten clones comprise approximately 0.99% of the sample. The sequencing input was PBMCs or T cells enriched from blood (not recorded which). The source of these receptors is a woman in her thirties who had recovered from COVID-19.

In this sample, this clone turned up a few times. The chain is built from TRBV5-1 and TRBJ1-6, with D unclear. This CDR3 has 14 residues. Trimming took off 4 bases at V and 7 bases at J, with 12 bases between the two ends. CDR1 and CDR2 (germline): SGHRS, YFSETQ. This CDR3 is CASSHSGENSPLHF. CDR3 in DNA: TGCGCCAGCAGCCACTCCGGGGAAAATTCACCCCTCCACTTT.

The gene calls are TRBV7-9 and TRBJ2-3; TRBD2 is a possible D gene (5 bases). Germline CDR1 is SEHNR and CDR2 is FQNEAQ (reference sequence). The CDR3 runs 15 residues. The V and J ends lost 4 bases and 3 bases respectively, with 14 bases between them. CDR3 sequence (DNA): TGTGCCAGCAGCTCCCCGTGGGAGAGAACAGATACGCAGTATTTT. This gives the protein CASSSPWERTDTQYF.

The chain recombines TRBV28 with TRBJ1-1, with 10 bases matching TRBD1. Germline values: CDR1 MDHEN, CDR2 SYDVKM. V lost 2 bases and J lost 4; bases outside the gene matches: 1. The CDR3 has 14 residues. In DNA form, the CDR3 reads TGTGCCAGCAGTTTAGGGACAGGGGCCACTGAAGCTTTCTTT. Its protein is CASSLGTGATEAFF.

This clone was counted between two and nine times. CDR3 nucleotide sequence: TGTGCCAGCAGCGACCGGGTAGCTAACTATGGCTACACCTTC. Encoded protein: CASSDRVANYGYTF. This sequence joins TRBV11-2 and TRBJ1-2; D is ambiguous. Germline V gives CDR1 SGHAT, CDR2 FQNNGV. The V end lost 5 bases, the J end lost 0 bases, and 10 bases lay between the germline ends. The CDR3 is 14 residues long.

This chain joins TRBV10-2 and TRBJ1-2, with TRBD1 as a possible D gene (5 bases). The CDR3 is 15 amino acids. V was shortened by 4 bases and J by 8 bases, with 20 bases between the two germline ends. Looked up from germline, CDR1 is WSHSY and CDR2 is SAAADI. CDR3 coding DNA: TGCGCCAGCAGTGTGAGCACGAGCAGGGAACGAGGCTACACCTTC. It translates to CASSVSTSRERGYTF.

V is TRBV2 and J is TRBJ2-1; TRBD2 aligns across 10 bases. J gave up 3 bases and V 6 bases, and 8 bases lay outside the gene matches. This CDR3 has 16 residues. In germline, CDR1 is SNHLY, CDR2 FYNNEI. CDR3 in amino acids: CASRPSGGGYYNEQFF. The CDR3 DNA reads TGTGCCAGCAGGCCCAGCGGGGGGGGCTACTACAATGAGCAGTTCTTC.

The chain employs TRBV27 and TRBJ1-4; 9 nucleotides line up with TRBD1. CDR3 length: 17 residues. Per germline, CDR1 MNHEY and CDR2 SMNVEV (reference sequence). The trim removed 5 bases at V and 6 bases at J, leaving 13 bases unmatched. Here the CDR3 DNA reads TGTGCCAGCAGTCCCGCAAGGAGACAGGGGGGGGATGAAAAACTGTTTTTT. This sequence encodes CASSPARRQGGDEKLFF.

CDR3 residues: CASGPDRGKYEQYF. In nucleotides, the CDR3 is TGTGCCTCAGGCCCCGACAGGGGCAAATACGAGCAGTACTTC. The J gene is TRBJ2-7, the V gene TRBV10-3; TRBD1 matches at 8 bases. This CDR3 region has 14 residues. Germline CDR1 and CDR2: ENHRY and SYGVKD. The V and J ends lost 11 bases and 4 bases, in that order; junction bases with no gene match: 13.